This T cell receptor beta chain was sequenced in a study of cytomegalovirus exposure and HLA in healthy donors. On this clone: Its antigen is not known.

With 60 Vbeta and 13 Jbeta primers, the PCR was carried out. Some clones are missing from TCRdb's copy, which holds only in-frame ones; the method was immunoSEQ multiplex PCR. Of under 200,000 clones in the sample, around 82% are singletons; the top ten hold more than 5%. Study-wide results and limits: Several of the most significant clusters appeared linked to common viral pathogens, based on a later analysis. An analysis done earlier found most TCR beta V segments productive about 90% or about 30% of the time. CMV serostatus was the only immune exposure information that was available.

The germline CDR1 and CDR2 sequences are LNHNV and YYDKDF (reference sequence). V lost 4 bases, J lost 1 base, and 3 bases stayed unmatched. The CDR3 runs to 15 residues. Sequencing used PBMCs. The receptor comes from a man aged 40-50 years in good health and CMV-seronegative. The V and J genes are TRBV15 and TRBJ1-2; 10 positions match TRBD1. Here the CDR3 DNA reads TGTGCCACCAGCACTGGACAGGGGGGTAACTATGGCTACACCTTC. Amino acid sequence: CATSTGQGGNYGYTF.